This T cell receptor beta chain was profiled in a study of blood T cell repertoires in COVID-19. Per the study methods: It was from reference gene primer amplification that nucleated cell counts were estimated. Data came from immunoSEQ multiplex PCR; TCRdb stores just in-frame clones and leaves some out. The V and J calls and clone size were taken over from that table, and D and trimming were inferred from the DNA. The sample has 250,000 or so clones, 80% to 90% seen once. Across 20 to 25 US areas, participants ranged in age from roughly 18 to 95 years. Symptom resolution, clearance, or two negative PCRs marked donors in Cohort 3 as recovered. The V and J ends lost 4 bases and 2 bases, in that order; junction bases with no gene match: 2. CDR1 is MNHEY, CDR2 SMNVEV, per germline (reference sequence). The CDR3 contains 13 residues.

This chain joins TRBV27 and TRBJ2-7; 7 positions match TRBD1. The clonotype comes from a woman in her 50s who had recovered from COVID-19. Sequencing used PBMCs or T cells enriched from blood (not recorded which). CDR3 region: CASSWDRTYEQYF. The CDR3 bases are TGTGCCAGCAGTTGGGACAGAACCTACGAGCAGTACTTC.